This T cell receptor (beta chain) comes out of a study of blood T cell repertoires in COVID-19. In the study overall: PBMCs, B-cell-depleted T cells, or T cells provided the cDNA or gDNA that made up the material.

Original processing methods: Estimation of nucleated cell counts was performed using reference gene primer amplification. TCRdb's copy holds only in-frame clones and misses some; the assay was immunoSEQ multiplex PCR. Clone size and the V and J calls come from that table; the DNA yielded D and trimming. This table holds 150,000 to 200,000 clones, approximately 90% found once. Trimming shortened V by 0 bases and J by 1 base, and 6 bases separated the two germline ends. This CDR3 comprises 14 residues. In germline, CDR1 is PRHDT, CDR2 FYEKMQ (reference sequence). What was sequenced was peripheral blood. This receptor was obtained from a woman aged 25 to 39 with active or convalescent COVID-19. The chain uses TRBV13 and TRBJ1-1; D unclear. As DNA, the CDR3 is TGTGCCAGCAGCTTAGGGTCAGGGAACACTGAAGCTTTCTTT. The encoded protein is CASSLGSGNTEAFF.